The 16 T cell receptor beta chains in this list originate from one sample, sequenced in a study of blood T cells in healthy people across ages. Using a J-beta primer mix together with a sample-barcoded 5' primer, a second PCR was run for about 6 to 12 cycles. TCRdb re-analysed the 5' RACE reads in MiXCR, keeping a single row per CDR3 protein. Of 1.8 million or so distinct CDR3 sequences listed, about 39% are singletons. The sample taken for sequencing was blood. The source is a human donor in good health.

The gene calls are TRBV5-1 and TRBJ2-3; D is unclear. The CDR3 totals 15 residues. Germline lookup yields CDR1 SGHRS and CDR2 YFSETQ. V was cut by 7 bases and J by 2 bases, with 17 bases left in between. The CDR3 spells CASSSSAALTDTQYF. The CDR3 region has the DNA TGCGCCAGCTCATCGAGCGCAGCCCTCACAGATACGCAGTATTTT.

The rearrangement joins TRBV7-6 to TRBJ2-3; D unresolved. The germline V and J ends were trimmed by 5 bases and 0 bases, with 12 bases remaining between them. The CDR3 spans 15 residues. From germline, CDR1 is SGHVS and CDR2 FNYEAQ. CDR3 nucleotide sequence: TGTGCCAGCAGCCCTGAATCCACTAGCACAGATACGCAGTATTTT. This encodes CASSPESTSTDTQYF.

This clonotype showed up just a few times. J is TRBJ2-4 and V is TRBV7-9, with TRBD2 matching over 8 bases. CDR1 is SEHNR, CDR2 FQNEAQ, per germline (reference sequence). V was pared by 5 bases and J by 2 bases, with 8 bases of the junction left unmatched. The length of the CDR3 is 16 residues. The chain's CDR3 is CASSTGLAKSKNIQYF. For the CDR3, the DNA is TGTGCCAGCAGCACCGGACTAGCTAAGTCCAAAAACATTCAGTACTTC.

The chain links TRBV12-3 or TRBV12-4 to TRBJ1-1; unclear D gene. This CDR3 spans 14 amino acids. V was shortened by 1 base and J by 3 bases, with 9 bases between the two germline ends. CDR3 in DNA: TGTGCCAGCAGTTTAGAATGGGTCGACACTGAAGCTTTCTTT. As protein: CASSLEWVDTEAFF.

CDR3: CASSPEKEVNEQFF. The CDR3 coding sequence is TGTGCCAGCAGCCCCGAGAAGGAAGTCAATGAGCAGTTCTTC. The chain couples TRBV11-1 to TRBJ2-1; no clear D. The CDR3 runs to 14 residues. The V and J ends lost 5 bases and 6 bases respectively, with 14 bases between them. Germline loops: CDR1 SGHAT, CDR2 FQDESV (reference sequence).

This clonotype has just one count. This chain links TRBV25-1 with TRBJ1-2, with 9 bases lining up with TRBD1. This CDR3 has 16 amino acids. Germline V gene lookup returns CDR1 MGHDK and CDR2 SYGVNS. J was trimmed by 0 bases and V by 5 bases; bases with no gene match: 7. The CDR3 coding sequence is TGTGCCAGCAGTAATCTGGGACAGGGAGCTAACTATGGCTACACCTTC. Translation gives CASSNLGQGANYGYTF.

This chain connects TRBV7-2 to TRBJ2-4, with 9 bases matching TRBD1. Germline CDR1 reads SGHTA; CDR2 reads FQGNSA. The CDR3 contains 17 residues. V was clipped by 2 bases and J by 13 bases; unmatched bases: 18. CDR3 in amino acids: CASSLQGPGQGALKQYF. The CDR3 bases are TGTGCCAGCAGCTTACAAGGACCGGGACAGGGAGCCCTAAAGCAGTACTTC.

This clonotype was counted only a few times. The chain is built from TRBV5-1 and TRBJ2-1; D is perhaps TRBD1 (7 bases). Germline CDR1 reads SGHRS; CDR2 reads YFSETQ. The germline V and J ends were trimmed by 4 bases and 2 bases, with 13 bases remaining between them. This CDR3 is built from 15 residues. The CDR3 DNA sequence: TGCGCCAGCAGCATTGGCAGGGGGGCCTACAATGAGCAGTTCTTC. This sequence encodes CASSIGRGAYNEQFF.

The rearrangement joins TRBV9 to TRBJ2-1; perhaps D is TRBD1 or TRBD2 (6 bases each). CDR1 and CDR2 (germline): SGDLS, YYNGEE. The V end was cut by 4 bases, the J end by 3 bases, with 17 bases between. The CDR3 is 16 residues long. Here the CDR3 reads CASSPPGGQFYNEQFF. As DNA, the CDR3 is TGTGCCAGCAGCCCACCTGGGGGGCAGTTCTACAATGAGCAGTTCTTC.

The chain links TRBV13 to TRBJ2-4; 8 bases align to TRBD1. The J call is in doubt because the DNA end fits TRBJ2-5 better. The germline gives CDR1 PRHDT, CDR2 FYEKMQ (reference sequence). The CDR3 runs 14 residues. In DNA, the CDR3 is TGTGCCAGCAGCCACCCGGACAGGGAAGAGACCCAGTACTTC. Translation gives CASSHPDREETQYF.

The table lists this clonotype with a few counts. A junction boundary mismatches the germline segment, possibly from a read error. The CDR3 coding sequence is TGTGTCACCAGCAGAGGTCTAGCGGGGGGGTTCGTTACGCAGTATTTT. Translated, it gives CVTSRGLAGGFVTQYF. V and J are TRBV15 and TRBJ2-3; 12 bases match TRBD2. The CDR3 is 16 residues long. Germline CDR1 and CDR2: LNHNV and YYDKDF (reference sequence).

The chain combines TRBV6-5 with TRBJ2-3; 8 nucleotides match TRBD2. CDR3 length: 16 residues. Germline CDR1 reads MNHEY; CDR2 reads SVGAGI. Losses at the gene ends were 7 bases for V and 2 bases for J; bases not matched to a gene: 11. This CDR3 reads CASTPRAGVNTDTQYF. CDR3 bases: TGTGCCAGCACTCCCCGAGCGGGGGTGAACACAGATACGCAGTATTTT.

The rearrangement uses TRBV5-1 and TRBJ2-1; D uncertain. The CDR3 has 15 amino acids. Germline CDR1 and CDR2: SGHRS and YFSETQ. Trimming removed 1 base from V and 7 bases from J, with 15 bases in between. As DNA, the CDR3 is TGCGCCAGCAGCTTGACCCTCCACGCGGCGAATGAGCAGTTCTTC. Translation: CASSLTLHAANEQFF.

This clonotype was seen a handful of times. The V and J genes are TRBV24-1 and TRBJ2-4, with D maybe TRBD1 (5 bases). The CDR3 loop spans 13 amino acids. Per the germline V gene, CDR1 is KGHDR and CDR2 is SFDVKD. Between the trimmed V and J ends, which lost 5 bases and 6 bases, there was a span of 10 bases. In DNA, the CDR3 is TGTGCCACCAGTGTACCAGGGATAAACATTCAGTACTTC. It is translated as CATSVPGINIQYF.

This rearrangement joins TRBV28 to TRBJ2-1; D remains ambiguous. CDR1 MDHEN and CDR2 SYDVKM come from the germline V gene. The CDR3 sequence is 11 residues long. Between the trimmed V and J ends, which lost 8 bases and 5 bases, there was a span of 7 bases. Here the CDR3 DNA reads TGTGCCAGCCCCAAGAACAATGAGCAGTTCTTC. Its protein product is CASPKNNEQFF. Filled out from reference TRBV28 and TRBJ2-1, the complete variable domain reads DVKVTQSSRYLVKRTGEKVFLECVQDMDHENMFWYRQDPGLGLRLIYFSYDVKMKEKGDIPEGYSVSREKKERFSLILESASTNQTSMYLCASPKNNEQFFGPGTRLTVL.

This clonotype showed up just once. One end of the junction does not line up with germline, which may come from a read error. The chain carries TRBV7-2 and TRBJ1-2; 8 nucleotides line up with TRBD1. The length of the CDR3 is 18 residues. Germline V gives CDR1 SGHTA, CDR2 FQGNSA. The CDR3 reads CVSSLALWQGAAFYGYTF. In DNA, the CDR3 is TGTGTCAGCAGCTTAGCGCTCTGGCAGGGGGCCGCCTTCTATGGCTACACCTTC.